This TCR beta chain is drawn from a study of blood T cell repertoires in COVID-19. Whole-study context: Collection of acute and convalescent COVID-19 samples took place in the United States, Italy and Spain. Sources were T cells, B-cell-depleted T cells, or PBMCs; the material itself was cDNA or gDNA.

CDR1 is KGHSH, CDR2 LQKENI, per germline. The length of the CDR3 is 13 residues. The V end was cut by 5 bases, the J end by 6 bases, with 11 bases between. How the authors handled the data: Counts of nucleated cells, estimated from reference gene primer amplification, were obtained. The assay was immunoSEQ multiplex PCR, and TCRdb's table has in-frame clones only and misses some. V and J calls and clone size follow that table, whereas D and trimming were derived from the DNA. The table has some 180,000 clones, around 81% seen once; the top ten hold over 7%. Followed longitudinally, the Seattle patients had been enrolled during active infection.

This clonotype was obtained from an elderly woman with COVID-19, enrolled during active disease. Input material: peripheral blood. This sequence joins TRBV18 and TRBJ1-5, with D possibly matching TRBD1 (5 bases). The CDR3 reads CASSAGVAQPQHF. The CDR3 region has the DNA TGTGCCAGCTCAGCGGGGGTTGCTCAGCCCCAGCATTTT.